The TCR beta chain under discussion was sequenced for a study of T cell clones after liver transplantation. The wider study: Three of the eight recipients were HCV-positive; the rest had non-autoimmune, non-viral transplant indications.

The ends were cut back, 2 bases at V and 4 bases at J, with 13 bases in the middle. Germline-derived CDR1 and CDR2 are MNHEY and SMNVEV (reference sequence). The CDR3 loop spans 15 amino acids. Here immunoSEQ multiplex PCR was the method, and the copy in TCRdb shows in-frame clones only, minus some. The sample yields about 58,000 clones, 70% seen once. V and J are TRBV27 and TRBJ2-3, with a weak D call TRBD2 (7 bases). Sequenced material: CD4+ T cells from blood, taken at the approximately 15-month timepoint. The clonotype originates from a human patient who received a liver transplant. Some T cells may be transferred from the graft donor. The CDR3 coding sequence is TGTGCCAGCAGTTTAGTTGGGAGGGGGGCAGATACGCAGTATTTT. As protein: CASSLVGRGADTQYF.